Included here is one T cell receptor (beta chain) sequence, with context. The antigen it binds to is not known. Base qualities are not recorded, but no much larger clone differs from it by a single base. The data were taken from a study of blood T cell repertoires in COVID-19 (dated by TCRdb to about 2020). Regarding the study in general: The collaborator samples originated in the United States, Italy and Spain and spanned the acute and convalescent phases of COVID-19. Nearly every sample came with metadata listing a de-identified subject ID, COVID-19 status, age in years and sex. Where available, HLA class I and class II types were taken from metadata supplied by the sample provider and were not determined by assay-based typing. The repertoires were released in a freely available public database intended as a resource for research on the immune response to SARS-CoV-2. The dataset comprised deeply sampled blood TCRbeta repertoires from subjects exposed to, actively infected with, or recovered from COVID-19. The samples were drawn from the first 160 participants of the ongoing ImmuneRACE study and from over 950 subjects provided by 6 global collaborators. The prospective study material was composed of cDNA or gDNA derived from T cells, B-cell-depleted T cells, or PBMCs.

The collaborating institutions used their own protocols to collect whole blood in K2EDTA tubes. For TCRbeta analysis, collaborators shipped samples as frozen whole blood, isolated PBMCs, or DNA extracted from either of those sample types. CDR1 and CDR2, per the germline V gene, are MGHRA and YSYEKL. Clipping removes 2 bases from V and 2 bases from J, with 3 as the unmatched junction base count. The CDR3 measures 16 amino acids from cysteine to phenylalanine. Only CDR3 DNA is held: 48 bases, read in frame from base 1. What the research found in general, with its limitations: How much clinical and demographic metadata was included differed by source and by participant, and the metadata was provided uncurated.

TCRbeta CDR3 regions were amplified from genomic DNA using the immunoSEQ Assay, a bias-controlled multiplex PCR. From the authors' description of their analysis: The number of nucleated cells in each sample was estimated from the amplification of reference gene primers within the assay. To quantify the absolute abundance of each unique TCRbeta CDR3 rearrangement, sequence reads were collapsed and filtered. For each sample, productive Simpson clonality was calculated by taking the square root of Simpson's diversity index across productive rearrangements. In its TCRdb copy, this immuneACCESS table keeps in-frame sequences only and misses some clones. Where compared with another copy, unresolved V genes explain less than half of these, and the others have no known cause. V, J and clone size reflect that table, while D and trimming were determined from the DNA. This sample lists some 66,000 clones; 76% were detected once. The top ten constitute about 47% of the sample.

The chain was built from TRBV4-1 and TRBJ2-3, with TRBD2 identical over 11 junction bases. The sample taken for sequencing was peripheral blood. This TCR derives from a woman over 75 with acute or convalescent COVID-19. The CDR3 is CASSQRTSGFTDTQYF. The DNA sequence is as follows: TGCGCCAGCAGCCAAAGGACTAGCGGGTTCACAGATACGCAGTATTTT.